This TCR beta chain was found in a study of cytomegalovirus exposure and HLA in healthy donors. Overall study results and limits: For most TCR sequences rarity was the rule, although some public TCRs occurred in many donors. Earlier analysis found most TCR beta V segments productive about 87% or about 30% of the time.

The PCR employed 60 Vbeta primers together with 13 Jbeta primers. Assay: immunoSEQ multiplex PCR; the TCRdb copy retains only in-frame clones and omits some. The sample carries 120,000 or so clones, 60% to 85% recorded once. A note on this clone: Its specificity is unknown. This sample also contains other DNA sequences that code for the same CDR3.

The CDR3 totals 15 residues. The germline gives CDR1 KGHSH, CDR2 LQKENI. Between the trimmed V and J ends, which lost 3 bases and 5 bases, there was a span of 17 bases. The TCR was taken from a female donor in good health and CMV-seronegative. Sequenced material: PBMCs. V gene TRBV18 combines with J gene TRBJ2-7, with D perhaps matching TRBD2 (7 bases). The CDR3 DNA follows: TGTGCCAGCTCACCGCTAGCCACAGGGAGGGACGAGCAGTACTTC. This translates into CASSPLATGRDEQYF.